The 15 T cell receptor beta chains listed next were all sequenced from one sample in a study of CD8+ T cells in alopecia areata. In each case, RNA was isolated and then reverse transcribed into cDNA as the sequencing template. Measured with immunoSEQ multiplex PCR; TCRdb has only the in-frame clones, and not every one. The sample includes about 160,000 clones, 45% to 60% of them seen just once. Sequencing input: CD4+ T cells sorted from blood. These receptors were obtained from a human donor with alopecia areata.

V usage is TRBV5-1 and J usage is TRBJ2-2; the D gene is possibly TRBD1 (6 bases). Per the germline V gene, CDR1 is SGHRS and CDR2 is YFSETQ. V dropped 2 bases and J dropped 4 bases, with 12 bases sitting between them. CDR3 size: 15 residues. The CDR3 DNA follows: TGCGCCAGCAGCTTCAGGACAGCTATCACCGGGGAGCTGTTTTTT. This encodes CASSFRTAITGELFF.

This sequence joins TRBV29-1 and TRBJ2-7; weak D call: TRBD2 (5 bases). In germline, CDR1 is SQVTM, CDR2 ANQGSEA. The ends were cut back, 6 bases at V and 5 bases at J, with 20 bases in the middle. This CDR3 has 14 amino acids. The CDR3 sequence is CSVTMYGVMNEQYF. For the CDR3, the DNA is TGCAGCGTCACCATGTACGGGGTGATGAACGAGCAGTACTTC.

This clone was observed a handful of times. V is TRBV19 and J is TRBJ2-5; D is ambiguous. Trimming left V 5 bases short and J 2 bases short, with 9 bases between. Per the germline V gene, CDR1 is LNHDA and CDR2 is SQIVND (reference sequence). CDR3 length: 13 amino acids. CDR3 coding DNA: TGTGCCAGTAGTCCGCAGACACAAGAGACCCAGTACTTC. This encodes CASSPQTQETQYF. The full variable domain, with the rest looked up from reference TRBV19 and TRBJ2-5, is DGGITQSPKYLFRKEGQNVTLSCEQNLNHDAMYWYRQDPGQGLRLIYYSQIVNDFQKGDIAEGYSVSREKKESFPLTVTSAQKNPTAFYLCASSPQTQETQYFGPGTRLLVL.

The chain uses TRBV11-2 and TRBJ2-5; 11 bases are a match to TRBD1. Germline V gene lookup returns CDR1 SGHAT and CDR2 FQNNGV. V lost 6 bases, J lost 5 bases, and 8 bases stayed unmatched. This CDR3 region has 15 residues. In nucleotides, the CDR3 is TGTGCCAGCAGTTTCGGACAGGGGGCACGGGAGACCCAGTACTTC. Protein sequence: CASSFGQGARETQYF.

The J gene is TRBJ1-5, the V gene TRBV29-1; D gene ambiguous. The germline CDR1 and CDR2 sequences are SQVTM and ANQGSEA. The CDR3 extends over 15 amino acids. V lost 4 bases, J lost 2 bases, and 15 bases lay in between. CDR3 amino acids: CSVAVFEGGNQPQHF. CDR3 nucleotides: TGCAGCGTTGCGGTGTTTGAGGGAGGCAATCAGCCCCAGCATTTT.

The rearrangement links TRBV29-1 to TRBJ2-7, with D possibly being TRBD1 (6 bases). The CDR3 sequence is 11 residues long. Trimming removed 7 bases at V and 6 bases at J, with 13 bases between. The germline V gene has CDR1 SQVTM and CDR2 ANQGSEA. The CDR3 bases are TGCAGCGCCCTGACAGGCTTCGAGCAGTACTTC. Translation gives CSALTGFEQYF.

The chain links TRBV29-1 to TRBJ2-7; TRBD1 is a possible D gene (5 bases). This CDR3 spans 15 amino acids. V was trimmed by 4 bases and J by 2 bases, leaving 18 bases between them. Germline loops: CDR1 SQVTM, CDR2 ANQGSEA. The CDR3 protein is CSVGITGSGPYEQYF. The CDR3 nucleotides read TGCAGCGTTGGCATAACAGGCTCCGGACCCTACGAGCAGTACTTC.

CDR3 nucleotide sequence: TGTGCCAGCAGTAGACTAGAGCAGTACTTC. As protein: CASSRLEQYF. The chain recombines TRBV6-1 with TRBJ2-7; possible D gene TRBD2, 5 bases. Trimming removed 5 bases from V and 7 bases from J, with 6 bases in between. In germline, CDR1 is MNHNS, CDR2 SASEGT. CDR3 length: 10 amino acids.

The chain is built from TRBV20-1 and TRBJ1-2; no definite D call. V lost 3 bases to trimming and J lost 4 bases, with 6 bases between them. This CDR3 has 11 residues. Germline values: CDR1 DFQATT, CDR2 SNEGSKA (reference sequence). The CDR3 bases are TGCAGTGCTAGGGGAGTCTATGGCTACACCTTC. Its protein product is CSARGVYGYTF.

CDR3 residues: CSVQAGVNEKLFF. The CDR3 DNA is TGCAGCGTTCAAGCGGGGGTTAATGAAAAACTGTTTTTT. The chain employs TRBV29-1 and TRBJ1-4; tentatively, D is TRBD1 (5 bases). The CDR3 extends over 13 amino acids. Germline assignment: CDR1 SQVTM and CDR2 ANQGSEA. V was trimmed by 5 bases and J by 4 bases, leaving 11 bases between them.

The chain links TRBV4-1 to TRBJ2-7; 14 nucleotides line up with TRBD2. There are 16 residues in the CDR3. V trimming: 3 bases; J trimming: 7 bases; junction bases outside the gene matches: 8. Germline values: CDR1 MGHRA, CDR2 YSYEKL. The CDR3 coding sequence is TGCGCCAGCAGCCAGACTCCGGGACTAGCGGGAGCGGAGCAGTACTTC. Translation gives CASSQTPGLAGAEQYF.

This clone was observed a few times. The chain couples TRBV30 to TRBJ2-1, with D unresolved. This CDR3 contains 11 residues. CDR1 GTSNPN and CDR2 SVGIG come from the germline V gene (reference sequence). As DNA, the CDR3 is TGTGCGGCCGGAGCCATCAATGAGCAGTTCTTC. Its protein product is CAAGAINEQFF.

The V call is TRBV11-2, the J call TRBJ2-7; TRBD1 might be the D (5 bases). The CDR3 spans 16 residues. In germline, CDR1 is SGHAT, CDR2 FQNNGV. Trimming took off 5 bases at V and 1 base at J, with 18 bases between the two ends. The CDR3, as DNA: TGTGCCAGCAGCGTTGACAGTCCCCGTTTGTCCTACGAGCAGTACTTC. Residues: CASSVDSPRLSYEQYF.

V usage is TRBV4-1 and J usage is TRBJ2-1; the D is unclear. The length of the CDR3 is 12 residues. CDR1 MGHRA and CDR2 YSYEKL come from the germline V gene. Trimming took 1 base from V and 7 from J, leaving 5 bases between them. The CDR3 region has the DNA TGCGCCAGCAGCCAAGTACGTAATGAGCAGTTCTTC. Translated, it gives CASSQVRNEQFF.

The rearrangement links TRBV19 to TRBJ2-1; D is perhaps TRBD1 (6 bases). The CDR3 consists of 15 residues. Trimming took 7 bases from V and 4 from J, leaving 17 bases between them. Germline values: CDR1 LNHDA, CDR2 SQIVND (reference sequence). In DNA, the CDR3 is TGTGCCAGTACCACAGGGTTCCTTTTATACAATGAGCAGTTCTTC. This codes for CASTTGFLLYNEQFF.